Only a few counts were recorded for the clone carrying this T cell receptor delta chain. TCRdb assigns this DNA the protein of a much larger clone, which departs from its translation at residue 6; this likely reflects a read error, and the protein shown comes from translating the DNA. This sample was included in a study of gamma-delta T cells after stem cell transplantation. TCRdb called clones from the RT-PCR reads again using CATT. The profile covers 800 to 900 delta-chain clones, with about 20% appearing a single time and approximately 26% taken by the ten largest. The CDR3 sequence is 18 residues long. The germline V gene has CDR1 GEAIGNYY and CDR2 EKD. V shed 1 base and J 0 bases; nucleotides not matched to a gene: 7.

The sample taken for sequencing was gamma-delta T cells. The TCR comes from a human donor. It is not recorded whose cells these are; they may come from a transplant donor. The chain employs TRDV2 and TRDJ1; 13 nucleotides match TRDD3. CDR3 protein: CACDTTTGGYEYTDKLIF. CDR3 sequence (DNA): TGTGCCTGTGACACTACTACTGGGGGATACGAGTACACCGATAAACTCATCTTT.